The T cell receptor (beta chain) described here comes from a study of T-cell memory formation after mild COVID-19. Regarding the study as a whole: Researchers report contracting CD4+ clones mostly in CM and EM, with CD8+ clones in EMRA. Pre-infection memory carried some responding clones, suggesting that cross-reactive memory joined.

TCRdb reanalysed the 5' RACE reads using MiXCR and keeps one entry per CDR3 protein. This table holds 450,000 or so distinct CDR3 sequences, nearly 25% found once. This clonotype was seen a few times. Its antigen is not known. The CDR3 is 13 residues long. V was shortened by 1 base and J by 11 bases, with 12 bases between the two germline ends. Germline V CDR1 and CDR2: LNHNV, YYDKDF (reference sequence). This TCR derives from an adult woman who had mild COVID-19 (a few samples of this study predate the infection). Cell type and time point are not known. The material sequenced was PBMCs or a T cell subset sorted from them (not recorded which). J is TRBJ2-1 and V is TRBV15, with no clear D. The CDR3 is CATSRVDLDQQFF. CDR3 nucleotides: TGTGCCACCAGCAGAGTTGACCTAGACCAGCAGTTCTTC.